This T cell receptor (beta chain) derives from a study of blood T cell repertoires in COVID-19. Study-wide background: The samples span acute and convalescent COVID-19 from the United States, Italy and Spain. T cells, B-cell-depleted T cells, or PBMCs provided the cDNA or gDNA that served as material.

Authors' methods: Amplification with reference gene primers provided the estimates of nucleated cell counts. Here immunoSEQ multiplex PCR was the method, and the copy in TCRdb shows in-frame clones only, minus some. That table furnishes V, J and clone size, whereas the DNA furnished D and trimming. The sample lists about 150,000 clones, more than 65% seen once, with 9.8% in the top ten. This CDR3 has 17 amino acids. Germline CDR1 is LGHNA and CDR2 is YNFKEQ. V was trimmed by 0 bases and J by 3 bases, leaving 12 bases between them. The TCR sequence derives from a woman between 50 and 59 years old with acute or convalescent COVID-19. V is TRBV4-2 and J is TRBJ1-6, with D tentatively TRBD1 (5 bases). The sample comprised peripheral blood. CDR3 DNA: TGTGCCAGCAGCCAAGATGGTCACAGGAGCTATAATTCACCCCTCCACTTT. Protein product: CASSQDGHRSYNSPLHF.